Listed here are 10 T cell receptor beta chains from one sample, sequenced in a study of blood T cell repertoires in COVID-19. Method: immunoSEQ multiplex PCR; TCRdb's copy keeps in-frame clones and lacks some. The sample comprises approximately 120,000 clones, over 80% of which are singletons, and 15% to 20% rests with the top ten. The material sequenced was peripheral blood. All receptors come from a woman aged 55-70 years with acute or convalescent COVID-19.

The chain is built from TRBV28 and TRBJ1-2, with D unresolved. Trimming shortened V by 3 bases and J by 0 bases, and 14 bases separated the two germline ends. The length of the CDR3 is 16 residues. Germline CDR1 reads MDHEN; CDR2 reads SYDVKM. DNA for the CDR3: TGTGCCAGCAGTTTTTTAGAGCCCGGAGCTAACTATGGCTACACCTTC. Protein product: CASSFLEPGANYGYTF.

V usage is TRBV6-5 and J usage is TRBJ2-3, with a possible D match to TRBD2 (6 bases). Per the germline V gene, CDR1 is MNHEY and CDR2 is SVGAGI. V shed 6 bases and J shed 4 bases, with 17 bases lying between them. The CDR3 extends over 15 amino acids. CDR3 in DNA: TGTGCCAGCAGCGGCAGCGCGGGGTTCGCAGATACGCAGTATTTT. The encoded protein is CASSGSAGFADTQYF.

CDR3 sequence: CASSFTGNSYEQYF. The DNA for the CDR3 is TGTGCCAGCAGCTTTACAGGTAATTCCTACGAGCAGTACTTC. The chain employs TRBV7-9 and TRBJ2-7, with D perhaps matching TRBD1 (5 bases). This CDR3 region has 14 residues. Germline loops: CDR1 SEHNR, CDR2 FQNEAQ (reference sequence). Trimming stripped 3 bases from V and 1 base from J, with 10 bases between.

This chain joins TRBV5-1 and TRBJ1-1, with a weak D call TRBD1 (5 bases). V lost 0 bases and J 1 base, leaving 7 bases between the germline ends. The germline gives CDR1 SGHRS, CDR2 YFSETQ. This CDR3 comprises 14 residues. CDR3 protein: CASSLAGGNTEAFF. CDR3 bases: TGCGCCAGCAGCTTGGCCGGGGGGAACACTGAAGCTTTCTTT.

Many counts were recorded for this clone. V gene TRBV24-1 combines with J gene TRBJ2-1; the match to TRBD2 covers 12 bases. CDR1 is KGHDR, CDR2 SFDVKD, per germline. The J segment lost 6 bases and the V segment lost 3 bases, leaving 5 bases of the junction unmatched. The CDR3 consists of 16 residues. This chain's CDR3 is CATSDTGTSGLNEQFF. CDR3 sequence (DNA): TGTGCCACCAGTGATACGGGGACTAGCGGGCTCAATGAGCAGTTCTTC.

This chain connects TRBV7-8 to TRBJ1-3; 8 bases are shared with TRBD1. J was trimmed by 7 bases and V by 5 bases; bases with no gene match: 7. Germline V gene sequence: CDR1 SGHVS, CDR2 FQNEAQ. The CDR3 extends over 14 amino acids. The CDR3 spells CASSISTGGNTIYF. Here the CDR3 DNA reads TGTGCCAGCAGCATCTCAACAGGGGGGAACACCATATATTTT. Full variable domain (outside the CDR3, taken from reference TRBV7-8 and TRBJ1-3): GAGVSQSPRYKVAKRGQDVALRCDPISGHVSLFWYQQALGQGPEFLTYFQNEAQLDKSGLPSDRFFAERPEGSVSTLKIQRTQQEDSAVYLCASSISTGGNTIYFGEGSWLTVV.

The CDR3 DNA is TGCGCCAGCAGCCAAGAGTACGGGACAGGGACTGAAAAACTGTTTTTT. It encodes CASSQEYGTGTEKLFF. V gene TRBV4-3 combines with J gene TRBJ1-4; 9 nucleotides agree with TRBD1. Trimming cost V 0 bases and J 7 bases; bases outside gene matches: 6. The CDR3 totals 16 residues. The germline gives CDR1 LGHNA, CDR2 YSLEER.

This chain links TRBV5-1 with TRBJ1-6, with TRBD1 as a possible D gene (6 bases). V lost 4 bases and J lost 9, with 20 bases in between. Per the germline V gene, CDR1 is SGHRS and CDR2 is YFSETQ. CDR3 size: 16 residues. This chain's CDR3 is CASSPFPQGRGSPLHF. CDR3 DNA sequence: TGCGCCAGCAGCCCATTCCCTCAGGGGCGAGGTTCACCCCTCCACTTT.

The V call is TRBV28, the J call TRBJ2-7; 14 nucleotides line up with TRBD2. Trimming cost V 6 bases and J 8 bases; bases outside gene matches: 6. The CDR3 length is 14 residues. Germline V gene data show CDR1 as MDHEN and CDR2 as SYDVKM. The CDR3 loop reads CASSTGTSGRQQYF. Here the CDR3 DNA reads TGTGCCAGCAGCACCGGGACTAGCGGGAGACAGCAGTACTTC.

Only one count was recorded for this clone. The CDR3 loop is CASLSGRVTDTQYF. The CDR3 nucleotides read TGTGCCAGCTTGAGCGGGAGGGTGACAGATACGCAGTATTTT. The chain couples TRBV7-9 to TRBJ2-3; 10 nucleotides match TRBD2. This CDR3 has 14 amino acids. J gave up 3 bases and V 8 bases, and 5 bases lay outside the gene matches. Germline-derived CDR1 and CDR2 are SEHNR and FQNEAQ (reference sequence).